A selection of T cell receptor beta chains follows, all from one sample in a study of blood T cell repertoires in COVID-19. Sequencing used immunoSEQ multiplex PCR; TCRdb keeps in-frame clones, though not all of them. Among 150,000 to 200,000 clones, about nine tenths were seen once, and the ten largest hold roughly 4.5%. Sequenced sample: peripheral blood. These receptors originate from a man between 18 and 35 years old with COVID-19, enrolled during active disease. CDR3s include the opening cysteine and the closing phenylalanine or tryptophan. The D gene is left open where the match is weak. Expanded clones get a size class; other rows say once, few or many, or leave the size out.

j_call	clone_size	v_call	d_call	cdr3_aa	cdr3_nt
TRBJ2-2	-	TRBV14	TRBD2	CASSQPRLAGTGELFF	TGTGCCAGCAGCCAACCCCGACTAGCGGGGACCGGGGAGCTGTTTTTT
TRBJ2-2	-	TRBV2	-	CASSPRGETGELFF	TGTGCCAGCAGTCCCAGGGGTGAGACCGGGGAGCTGTTTTTT
TRBJ1-3	-	TRBV7-9	TRBD1	CASSSPGQGDNTIYF	TGTGCCAGCAGCTCCCCGGGACAGGGGGACAACACCATATATTTT
TRBJ2-1	-	TRBV28	-	CASGGAGMYGPYNEQFF	TGTGCCAGTGGGGGGGCAGGGATGTACGGTCCCTACAATGAGCAGTTCTTC
TRBJ2-1	few	TRBV30	TRBD2	CAWSGRAGRSNEQFF	TGTGCCTGGAGTGGACGCGCCGGGAGGAGCAATGAGCAGTTCTTC
TRBJ2-1	-	TRBV9	TRBD2	CASSMSGRLYSYNEQFF	TGTGCCAGCAGCATGAGCGGGAGGTTATACTCCTACAATGAGCAGTTCTTC
TRBJ1-3	-	TRBV29-1	-	CSVEDLGLGAGTGNTIYF	TGCAGCGTTGAAGATCTAGGCCTCGGGGCAGGGACAGGAAACACCATATATTTT
TRBJ1-5	-	TRBV18	-	CASPKGVSNQPQHF	TGTGCCAGCCCCAAGGGGGTCTCCAATCAGCCCCAGCATTTT
TRBJ2-3	-	TRBV5-6	-	CASSLSTGPPYF	TGTGCCAGCAGCTTGAGCACAGGGCCCCCGTATTTT
TRBJ1-1	-	TRBV6-1	-	CASSEQGKRRTEAFF	TGTGCCAGCAGTGAACAGGGAAAACGTAGGACTGAAGCTTTCTTT